Listed below are T cell receptor beta chains from one sample, sequenced in a study of T-cell memory formation after mild COVID-19. TCRdb called the 5' RACE reads again in MiXCR, with one record for every CDR3 protein. There are roughly 100,000 distinct CDR3 sequences in the sample; over 13% occur only once, and under 45% lies in the top ten. Sequenced sample: PBMCs or a T cell subset sorted from them (not recorded which). Every receptor here comes from a man between 18 and 35 years old who had mild COVID-19 (a few samples of this study predate the infection). Cell type and time point are not known. CDR3s include the opening cysteine and the closing phenylalanine or tryptophan. The order of the fields is J gene, D gene, V gene, clone size, CDR3 protein, CDR3 DNA. A D gene is named only where the DNA matches it firmly. For some rows the clone size is stated as once, few or many, or as a class when expanded; others skip it.

J gene: TRBJ2-3
D gene: NA
V gene: TRBV7-9
clone size: NA
CDR3 protein: CASSNRTAYGTDTQYF
CDR3 DNA: TGTGCCAGCAGCAATCGGACAGCCTACGGCACAGATACGCAGTATTTT

J gene: TRBJ2-2
D gene: TRBD1
V gene: TRBV4-3
clone size: many
CDR3 protein: CASSPTGGKYGELFF
CDR3 DNA: TGCGCCAGCAGCCCAACAGGGGGCAAGTACGGGGAGCTGTTTTTT

J gene: TRBJ1-5
D gene: NA
V gene: TRBV6-2/TRBV6-3
clone size: NA
CDR3 protein: CASSSRTSQPQNF
CDR3 DNA: TGTGCCAGCTCCTCTCGGACCAGTCAGCCACAGAATTTT

J gene: TRBJ1-4
D gene: NA
V gene: TRBV6-5
clone size: NA
CDR3 protein: CASSYGSFEKLFF
CDR3 DNA: TGTGCCAGCAGTTACGGTTCCTTTGAAAAACTGTTTTTT

J gene: TRBJ2-7
D gene: NA
V gene: TRBV7-8
clone size: NA
CDR3 protein: CASSLLQAHYEQYF
CDR3 DNA: TGTGCCAGCAGCTTATTGCAGGCTCACTACGAGCAGTACTTC

J gene: TRBJ2-7
D gene: TRBD2
V gene: TRBV6-1
clone size: few
CDR3 protein: CASNKGLAYEQYF
CDR3 DNA: TGTGCCAGCAATAAGGGACTAGCCTACGAGCAGTACTTC

J gene: TRBJ1-2
D gene: NA
V gene: TRBV20-1
clone size: many
CDR3 protein: CSARDWGTGYGYTF
CDR3 DNA: TGCAGTGCTAGAGATTGGGGAACGGGTTATGGCTACACCTTC

J gene: TRBJ1-5
D gene: TRBD1
V gene: TRBV6-6
clone size: few
CDR3 protein: CASSLYRGGQPQHF
CDR3 DNA: TGTGCCAGCAGTTTATACAGGGGAGGGCAGCCCCAGCATTTT

J gene: TRBJ1-1
D gene: NA
V gene: TRBV11-2
clone size: many
CDR3 protein: CASSFLEMNTEAFF
CDR3 DNA: TGTGCCAGCAGTTTTCTCGAGATGAACACTGAAGCTTTCTTT

J gene: TRBJ1-4
D gene: NA
V gene: TRBV9
clone size: NA
CDR3 protein: CASSVDTGETNEKLFF
CDR3 DNA: TGTGCCAGCAGCGTAGACACAGGAGAGACTAATGAAAAACTGTTTTTT

J gene: TRBJ2-1
D gene: TRBD2
V gene: TRBV4-1
clone size: many
CDR3 protein: CASSPSGGDPFNEQFF
CDR3 DNA: TGCGCCAGCAGCCCTAGCGGGGGCGACCCCTTCAATGAGCAGTTCTTC

J gene: TRBJ2-2
D gene: NA
V gene: TRBV5-6
clone size: few
CDR3 protein: CASSNTQGGHTGELFF
CDR3 DNA: TGTGCCAGCAGTAACACCCAGGGGGGTCACACCGGGGAGCTGTTTTTT

J gene: TRBJ2-3
D gene: NA
V gene: TRBV4-3
clone size: few
CDR3 protein: CASSQDAGLSTDTQYF
CDR3 DNA: TGCGCCAGCAGCCAAGATGCAGGGTTAAGCACAGATACGCAGTATTTT

J gene: TRBJ2-7
D gene: NA
V gene: TRBV7-2
clone size: few
CDR3 protein: CASSPYGGYEQYF
CDR3 DNA: TGTGCCAGCAGCCCCTACGGGGGTTACGAGCAGTACTTC

J gene: TRBJ2-3
D gene: NA
V gene: TRBV11-2
clone size: many
CDR3 protein: CASSLAPTDTQYF
CDR3 DNA: TGTGCCAGCAGCTTAGCACCCACAGATACGCAGTATTTT